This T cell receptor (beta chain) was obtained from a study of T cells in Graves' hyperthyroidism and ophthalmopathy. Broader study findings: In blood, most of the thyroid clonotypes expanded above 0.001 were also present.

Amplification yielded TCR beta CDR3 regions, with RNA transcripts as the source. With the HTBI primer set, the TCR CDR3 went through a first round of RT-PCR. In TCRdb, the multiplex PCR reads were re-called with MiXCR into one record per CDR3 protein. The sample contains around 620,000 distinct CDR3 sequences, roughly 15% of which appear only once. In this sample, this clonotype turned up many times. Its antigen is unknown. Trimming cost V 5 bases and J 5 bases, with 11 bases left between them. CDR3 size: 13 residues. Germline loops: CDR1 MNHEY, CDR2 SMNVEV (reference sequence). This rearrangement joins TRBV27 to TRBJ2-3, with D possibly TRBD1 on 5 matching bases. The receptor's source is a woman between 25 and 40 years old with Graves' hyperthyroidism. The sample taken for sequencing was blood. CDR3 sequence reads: CASSLLTGDTQYF. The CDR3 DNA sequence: TGTGCCAGCAGTCTCTTAACAGGAGATACGCAGTATTTT.